This TCR beta chain is drawn from a study of identical twins. Study-wide results and limits: Invariant MAIT and iNKT cells could partly confound zero-insertion analyses.

CDR1 SQVTM and CDR2 ANQGSEA come from the germline V gene. CDR3 size: 14 residues. With template switching, a universal primer site was added, and the cDNA carried unique molecular identifiers. TCRdb independently ran MiXCR on the 5' RACE reads; one entry per CDR3 protein. Found here are 1.5 million to 2 million distinct CDR3 sequences, about 32% of them singletons; the top ten hold 0.25% to 0.3%. In regard to this clonotype: Its antigen is not identified.

The chain joins TRBV29-1 to TRBJ2-1; tentative D call: TRBD2 (5 bases). What was sequenced was cord blood. The receptor was derived from a newborn girl in good health. DNA of the CDR3: TGCGGCGCCGGCCGGGGATCAACCCACAATGAGCAGTTCTTC. Amino acids: CGAGRGSTHNEQFF.